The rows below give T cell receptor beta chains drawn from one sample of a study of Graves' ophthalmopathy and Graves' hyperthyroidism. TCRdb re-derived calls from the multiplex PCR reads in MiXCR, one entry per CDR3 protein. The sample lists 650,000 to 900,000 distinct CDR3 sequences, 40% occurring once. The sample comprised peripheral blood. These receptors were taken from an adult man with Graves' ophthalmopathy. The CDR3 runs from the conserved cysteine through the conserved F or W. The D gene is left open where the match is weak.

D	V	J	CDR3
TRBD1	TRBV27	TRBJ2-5	CASSLTGGGLNLKGTQYF
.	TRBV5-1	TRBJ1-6	CASSSGGPFDPPLHF
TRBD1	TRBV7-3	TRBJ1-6	CASSKGQGRSSPLHF
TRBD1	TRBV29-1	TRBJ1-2	CSVLGGSDNYGYTF
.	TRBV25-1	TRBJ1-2	CASSEGGAGYTF
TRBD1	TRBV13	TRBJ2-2	CASGGWTTGGPNTGELFF
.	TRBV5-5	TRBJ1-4	CASNIGQINEKLFF
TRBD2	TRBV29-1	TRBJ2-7	CSAGTSGNIYEQYF
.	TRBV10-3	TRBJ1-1	CAISETRAFRRNTEAFF
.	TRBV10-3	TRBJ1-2	CAISEPGGFGYTF
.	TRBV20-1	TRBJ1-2	CSARSGAEIYGYTF
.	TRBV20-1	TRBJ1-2	CSARDPGDSNYGYTF
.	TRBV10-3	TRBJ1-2	CAISDLLQENYGYTF
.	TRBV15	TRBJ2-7	CATSRVGRKKSYEQYF
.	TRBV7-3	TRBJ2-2	CASRDGGRTGELFF
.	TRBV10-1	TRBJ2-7	CASSQGSLFEQYF
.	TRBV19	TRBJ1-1	CASSIKARAARGDTEAFF